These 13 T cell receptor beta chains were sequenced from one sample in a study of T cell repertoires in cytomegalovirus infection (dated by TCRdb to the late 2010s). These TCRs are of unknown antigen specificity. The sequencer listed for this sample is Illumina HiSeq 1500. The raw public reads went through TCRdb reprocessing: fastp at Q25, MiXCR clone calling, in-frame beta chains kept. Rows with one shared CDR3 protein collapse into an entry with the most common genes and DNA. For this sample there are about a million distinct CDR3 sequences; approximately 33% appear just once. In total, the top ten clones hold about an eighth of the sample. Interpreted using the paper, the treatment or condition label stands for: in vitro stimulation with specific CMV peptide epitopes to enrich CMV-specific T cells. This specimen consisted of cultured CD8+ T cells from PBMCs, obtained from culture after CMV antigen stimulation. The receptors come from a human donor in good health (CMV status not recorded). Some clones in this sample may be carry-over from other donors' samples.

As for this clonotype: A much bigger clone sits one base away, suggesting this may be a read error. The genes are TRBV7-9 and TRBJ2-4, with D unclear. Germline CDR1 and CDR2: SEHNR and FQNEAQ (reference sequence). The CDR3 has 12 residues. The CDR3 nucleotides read TGTGCCAGCAGCGTTGTCGAAAACAATCAGTACTTC. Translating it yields CASSVVENNQYF.

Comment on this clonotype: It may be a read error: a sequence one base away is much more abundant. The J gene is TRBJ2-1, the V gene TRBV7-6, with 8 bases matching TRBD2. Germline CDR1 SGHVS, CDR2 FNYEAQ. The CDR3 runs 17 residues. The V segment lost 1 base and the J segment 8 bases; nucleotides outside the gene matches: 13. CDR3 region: CASSLVPGLVGGDEQFF. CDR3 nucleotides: TGTGCCAGCAGCTTAGTCCCGGGACTAGTGGGGGGAGATGAGCAGTTCTTC.

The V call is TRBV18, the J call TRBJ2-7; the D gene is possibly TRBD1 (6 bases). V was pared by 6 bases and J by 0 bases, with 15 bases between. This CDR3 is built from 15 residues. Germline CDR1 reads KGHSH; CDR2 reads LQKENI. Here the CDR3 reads CASSRGGRSSYEQYV. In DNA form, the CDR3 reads TGTGCCAGCTCGCGAGGGGGACGCAGCTCCTACGAGCAGTACGTC.

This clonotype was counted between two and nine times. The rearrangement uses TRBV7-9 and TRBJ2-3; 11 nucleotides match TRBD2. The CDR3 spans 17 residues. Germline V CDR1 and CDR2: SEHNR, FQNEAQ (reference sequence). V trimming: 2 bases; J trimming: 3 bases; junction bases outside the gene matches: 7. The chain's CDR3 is CASSLPRLAGKTDTQYF. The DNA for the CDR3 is TGTGCCAGCAGCTTACCGAGACTAGCGGGGAAGACAGATACGCAGTATTTT.

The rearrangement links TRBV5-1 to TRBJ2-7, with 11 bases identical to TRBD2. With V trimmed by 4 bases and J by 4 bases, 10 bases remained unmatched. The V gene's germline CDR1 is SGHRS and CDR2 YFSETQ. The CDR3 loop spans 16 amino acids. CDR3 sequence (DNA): TGCGCCAGCAGCGCAAGACTAGCGGGGACCCAGTACGAGCAGTACTTC. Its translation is CASSARLAGTQYEQYF.

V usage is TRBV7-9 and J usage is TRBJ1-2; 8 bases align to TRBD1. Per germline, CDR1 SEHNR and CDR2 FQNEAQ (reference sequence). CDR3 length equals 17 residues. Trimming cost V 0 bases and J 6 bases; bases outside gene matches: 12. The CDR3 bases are TGTGCCAGCAGCTTAGCCGGACAGGGACCTGATGGGGATGGCTACACCTTC. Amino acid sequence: CASSLAGQGPDGDGYTF.

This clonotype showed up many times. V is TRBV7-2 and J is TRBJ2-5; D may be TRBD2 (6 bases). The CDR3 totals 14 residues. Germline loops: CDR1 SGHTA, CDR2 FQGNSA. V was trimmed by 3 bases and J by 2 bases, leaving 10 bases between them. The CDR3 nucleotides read TGTGCCAGCAGCTTTTGGGGGGAACAAGAGACCCAGTACTTC. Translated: CASSFWGEQETQYF.

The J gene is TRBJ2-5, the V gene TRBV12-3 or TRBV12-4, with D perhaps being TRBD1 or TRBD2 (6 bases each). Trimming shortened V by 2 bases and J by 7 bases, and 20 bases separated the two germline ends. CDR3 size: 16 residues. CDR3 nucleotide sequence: TGTGCCAGCAGTTTAAGGATCGACAGAGGAGGGGGGACCCAGTACTTC. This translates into CASSLRIDRGGGTQYF.

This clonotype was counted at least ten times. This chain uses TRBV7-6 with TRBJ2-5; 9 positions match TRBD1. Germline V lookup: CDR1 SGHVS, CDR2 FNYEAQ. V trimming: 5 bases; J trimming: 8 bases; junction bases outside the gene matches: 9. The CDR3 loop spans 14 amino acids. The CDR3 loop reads CASSPKQGAGTQYF. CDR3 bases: TGTGCCAGCAGCCCCAAACAGGGGGCCGGAACCCAGTACTTC.

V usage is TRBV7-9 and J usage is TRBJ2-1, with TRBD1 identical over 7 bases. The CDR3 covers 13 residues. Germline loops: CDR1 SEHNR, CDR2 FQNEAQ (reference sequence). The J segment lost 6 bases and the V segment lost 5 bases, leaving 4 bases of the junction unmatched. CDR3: CASSHDRVNEQFF. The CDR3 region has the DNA TGTGCCAGCAGCCACGACAGGGTCAATGAGCAGTTCTTC.

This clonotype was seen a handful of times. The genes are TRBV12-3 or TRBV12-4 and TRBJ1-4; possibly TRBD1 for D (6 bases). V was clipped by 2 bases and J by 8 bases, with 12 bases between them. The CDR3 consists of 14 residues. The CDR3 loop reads CASSLPSQGEKLFF. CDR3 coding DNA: TGTGCCAGCAGTTTACCGAGCCAGGGGGAAAAACTGTTTTTT.

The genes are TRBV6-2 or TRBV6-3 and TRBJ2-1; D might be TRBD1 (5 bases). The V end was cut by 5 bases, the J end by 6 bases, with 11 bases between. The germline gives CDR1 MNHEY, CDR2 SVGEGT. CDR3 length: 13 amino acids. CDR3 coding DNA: TGTGCCAGCAGTCAGGGTTCCGTCAATGAGCAGTTCTTC. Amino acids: CASSQGSVNEQFF.

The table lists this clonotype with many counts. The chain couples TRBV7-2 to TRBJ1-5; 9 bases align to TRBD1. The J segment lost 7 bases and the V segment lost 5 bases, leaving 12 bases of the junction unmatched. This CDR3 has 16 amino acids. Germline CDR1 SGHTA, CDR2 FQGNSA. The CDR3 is CASSHPGTGPGQPQHF. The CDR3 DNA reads TGTGCCAGCAGCCACCCCGGGACAGGGCCGGGACAGCCCCAGCATTTT.